The entry below describes one T cell receptor beta chain. Its cognate antigen has yet to be identified. The same CDR3 arises from other DNA sequences in this sample as well. The sample originates from a study of cytomegalovirus exposure and HLA in healthy donors (dated by TCRdb to about 2017). Study-level background: In an earlier analysis of some 550 of the donors, roughly 300 Gb of sequence data and 120 million or so unique TCR beta sequences from 150 million to 200 million T cells were reported. Among about 390 genotyped donors of the cohort, an average of 235,054 unique TCR beta nucleotide sequences were sequenced per donor, roughly a sixth of them non-productive. The aim of the study was to test whether cataloging public T cell receptors could identify signatures of past pathogen exposure. The T cell repertoires of 700 or so subjects were profiled by immunosequencing and related to cytomegalovirus serostatus. Of the roughly 400 genotyped donors, over 70% fell in the genetic ancestry cluster associated with self-reported Caucasian donors. Besides the first cohort of roughly 700 subjects, a separate validation cohort made up of about 120 different subjects was used. To decide whether each TCR beta V gene segment behaved as functional or pseudogenic, an earlier analysis of fewer than 750 of the donors relied on high-throughput TCR beta sequencing. Donor age, sex, ethnicity and CMV serostatus were compiled together with the repertoire data. To predict cytomegalovirus infection status, the study combined high-throughput TCR immunosequencing, statistical association of individual TCRs with disease status, and machine learning. Every repertoire in the discovery cohort had been generated on one and the same sequencing platform. A later genetic analysis used genome-wide SNP genotypes for about 65% of the 666 donors, treating that subset as a discovery cohort. Rather than drawing on any new phenotypic data, the later analysis identified candidate immune exposures from TCR beta sequences and the way those sequences occurred across donors. Roughly 5 DR-DQ haplotypes were handled as single units for association and clustering, since linkage in the cohort was strong. Class I and class II HLA loci were covered by the typing at four-digit resolution. Typing coverage differed by locus: A, B, C, DRB1 and DQB1 were typed in roughly 629-630 donors, DQA1 in approximately 520, DPA1 in around 580, and DPB1 in around 440. A later analysis re-examined previously published TCR beta repertoires from 500 to 700 donors and added high-resolution HLA genotyping to investigate patterns of TCR occurrence. About 310 gigabases of sequencing data and tens of millions of unique TCR sequences were included in an early release covering around 650 HLA-typed donors.

What the research found in general, with its limitations: A cluster of highly shared sequence variants was judged likely to represent a technical artifact of the sequencing pipeline. In this cohort, only TCR beta chains were sequenced, and detectable features were limited by the absence of alpha or paired-chain data. Most CMV-associated TCR beta chains appeared to be HLA-restricted in a later analysis, and the HLA associations seemed to be driven largely by CMV exposure. Across donors, most TCR sequences were observed very rarely, whereas some public TCRs were present in many individuals. In a later genetic analysis, fewer N-insertions in productive TCRs were reported among donors in an Asian-associated ancestry cluster than the 666-donor mean. The classifier was reported to diagnose cytomegalovirus status with high specificity and sensitivity in both the original cohort and the validation cohort. Presence/absence analyses assumed roughly uniform sequencing depth across donors, an assumption that may not hold. When HLA alleles, especially DR and DQ, strongly co-occurred, TCR associations were difficult to assign to individual alleles. A total of 164 TCR beta chains were listed by the study as associated with cytomegalovirus. The 87-base-pair reads could not distinguish some IMGT-functional V segments, including TRBV6-2 and TRBV6-3, so those segments were excluded. At a false discovery rate of 0.05, a later analysis linked 15,000 to 20,000 TCR beta sequences to specific HLA alleles. In a later analysis, HLA-associated TCR beta chains showed more clonal expansion and lower generation probabilities than non-associated chains that were equally common. Over 15 rarely observed V segments, including chromosome 9 orphons, were excluded from the earlier analysis of approximately 600 of the donors because counts were too low. The authors suggested that the approach could potentially be generalized to other disease states and immunological phenotypes. Because HLA typing was unavailable for some donors at each locus, only the typed subset was used in association tests. Correlated functional status among segregating V segments might be attributable to linkage disequilibrium, but an unknown experimental factor could not be ruled out. A later analysis found that TCR association rates varied across HLA loci, with DRB1 alleles showing the most associated TCRs and HLA-C alleles the fewest. A further reported finding was that TCR beta sequences accurately predicted the HLA-A and HLA-B alleles for most subjects in the first cohort. A few of the identified cytomegalovirus-associated TCR beta chains were confirmed in vitro to be specific for cytomegalovirus antigens. An association between a missense DCLRE1C variant and V-gene and J-gene trimming of TCR beta chains was found in a later genetic analysis and replicated in an independent cohort. Broadly in line with IMGT annotations, most TCR beta V segments showed up in productive rearrangements about 90% or about 30% of the time in an earlier analysis of about 500 of the donors. A later analysis reported that several top co-occurrence clusters appeared linked to parvovirus B19, influenza, CMV and Epstein-Barr virus. CMV serostatus was the only immune exposure information available for the cohort.

Trimmed from V: 4 bases; trimmed from J: 4 bases; junction bases lacking a gene match: 5. Spanning cysteine to phenylalanine, the CDR3 consists of 15 amino acids. The read is trimmed to its CDR3 DNA, 45 bases read in frame from base 1. From a lookup of the germline V gene (reference sequence), CDR1 and CDR2 are LNHDA and SQIVND. Libraries were prepared through the immunoSEQ multiplex PCR assay. For the multiplex PCR, a mixture combining 60 forward primers for TCR Vbeta segments and 13 reverse primers for TCR Jbeta segments was used. A multiplex PCR assay on genomic DNA amplified the CDR3 region of rearranged TCR beta genes. On the Illumina HiSeq System, the amplified TCR beta libraries were sequenced as 87-base-pair reads. In the source study's methods: In a later analysis, 77 million or so unique TCR beta chains were counted across the 690 or so repertoires, and around 10 million of these chains were shared by at least two donors. A nearest-neighbor algorithm error-corrected the raw reads and collapsed the reads into unique sequences, merging closely related sequences to remove PCR and sequencing errors. V, D and J gene segments were assigned by aligning CDR3 sequences to IMGT reference sequences. For a sequence to be retained, a match of at least six nucleotides to both a V gene segment and a J gene segment was required. Rearrangements were classified as productive when the CDR3 lacked stop codons and remained in frame with V and J, and all other rearrangements were classified as non-productive. Following IMGT convention, CDR3 was defined as the stretch from the second conserved V-encoded cysteine up to the conserved J-encoded phenylalanine. The earlier analysis of around 640 of the donors excluded sequences that lacked an unambiguous match to a single V gene segment. An earlier analysis of around 600 of the donors classified V segments as functional when productive rearrangements were above 56.7% and as segregating when the standard deviation between donors was above 5%. A statistical classification framework was built to diagnose cytomegalovirus status from the catalog of TCR beta chain sequences. V and J gene assignment, in a later analysis, came from comparing TCR nucleotide sequences with IMGT/GENE-DB human TR gene sequences. A later analysis assigned CDR3 sequences and most-parsimonious VDJ recombination scenarios with the TCRdist pipeline. A later analysis defined each TCR beta chain by its CDR3 amino acid sequence plus V-gene family, and excluded reads lacking a unique V-gene family. In a later analysis, some 600 highly shared, low-generation-probability nucleotide sequences were removed to address suspected cross-contamination and a sequencing artifact. In a later analysis, a clonal expansion index for each public chain was calculated from normalized within-repertoire ranks of inferred template counts. Generation probabilities in a later analysis came from a VDJ recombination model fitted to out-of-frame rearrangements, and those results were checked against IGoR. A later analysis scored TCR-TCR, TCR-HLA and TCR-CMV co-occurrence with hypergeometric tests, applying a repertoire-size bias correction to TCR pairs. In a later analysis, false discovery rates were estimated by permuting HLA or CMV assignments 20 times. In a later analysis, co-occurring TCRs were grouped using DBSCAN, and TCRdist sequence similarity was added for clustering within HLA-allele-positive subsets. For co-occurrence clustering, repertoires with fewer than 30,000 or more than 120,000 public chains were excluded, along with a handful of repertoires with anomalous nucleotide sharing. In TCRdb, the immuneACCESS table is reduced to in-frame sequences with V and J assigned. These tables do not hold every clone; where another copy was compared, an unresolved V gene accounts for under half, and the others remain unexplained. V, J and clone size are those of that table, while D and trimming were read from the DNA. The sample has under 150,000 clones on record. The ten largest clones capture around 1.5% of the sample.

In total, roughly 670 healthy bone marrow donors made up the cohort. Cohort members were all nominally healthy when sampled, although unrecorded immune exposures were likely present. The donor tested CMV seronegative and was one of the 352 seronegative cohort members. Every donor gave a peripheral blood sample, and the peripheral blood mononuclear cells from that sample were used for TCR beta sequencing. Genomic DNA was extracted from the blood cell samples with the Qiagen DNeasy Blood Extraction Kit. The receptor chain draws on TRBV19 and TRBJ1-2, with TRBD1 matching 11 junction bases. The sequence derives from a woman aged 40 to 50 in good health and CMV-seronegative. Sequenced material: PBMCs. The CDR3 here reads CASSTDRGRSYGYTF. The DNA reads as follows: TGTGCCAGTAGTACGGACAGGGGGCGCAGCTATGGCTACACCTTC.